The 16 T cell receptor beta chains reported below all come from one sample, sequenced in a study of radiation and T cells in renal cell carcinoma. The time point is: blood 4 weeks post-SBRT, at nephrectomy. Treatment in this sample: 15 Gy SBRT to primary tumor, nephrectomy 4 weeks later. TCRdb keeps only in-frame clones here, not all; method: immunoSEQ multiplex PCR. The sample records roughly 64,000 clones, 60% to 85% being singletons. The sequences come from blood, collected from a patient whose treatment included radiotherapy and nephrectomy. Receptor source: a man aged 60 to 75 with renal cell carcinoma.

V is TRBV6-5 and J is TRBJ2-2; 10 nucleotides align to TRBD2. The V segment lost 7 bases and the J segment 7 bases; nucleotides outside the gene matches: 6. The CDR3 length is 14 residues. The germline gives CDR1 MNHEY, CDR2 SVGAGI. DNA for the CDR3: TGTGCCAGCAAGATAGCGGGAGGTGACGGGGAGCTGTTTTTT. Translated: CASKIAGGDGELFF.

The CDR3 region is CASRELDTQYF. CDR3 nucleotides: TGTGCCAGCCGTGAGTTGGATACGCAGTATTTT. This chain joins TRBV19 and TRBJ2-3; D is ambiguous. The CDR3 length is 11 residues. CDR1 is LNHDA, CDR2 SQIVND, per germline (reference sequence). V dropped 9 bases and J dropped 6 bases, with 10 bases sitting between them.

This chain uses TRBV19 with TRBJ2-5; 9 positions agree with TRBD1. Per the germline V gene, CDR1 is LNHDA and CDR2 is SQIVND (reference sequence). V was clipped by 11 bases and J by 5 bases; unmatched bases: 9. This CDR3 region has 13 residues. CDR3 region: CAQMDRGEETQYF. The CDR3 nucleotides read TGTGCCCAAATGGACAGGGGTGAGGAGACCCAGTACTTC.

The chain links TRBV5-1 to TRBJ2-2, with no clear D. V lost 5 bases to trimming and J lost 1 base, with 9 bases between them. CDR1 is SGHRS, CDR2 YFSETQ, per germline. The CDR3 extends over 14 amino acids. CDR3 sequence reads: CASSLAVNTGELFF. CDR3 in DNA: TGCGCCAGCAGTTTAGCAGTGAACACCGGGGAGCTGTTTTTT.

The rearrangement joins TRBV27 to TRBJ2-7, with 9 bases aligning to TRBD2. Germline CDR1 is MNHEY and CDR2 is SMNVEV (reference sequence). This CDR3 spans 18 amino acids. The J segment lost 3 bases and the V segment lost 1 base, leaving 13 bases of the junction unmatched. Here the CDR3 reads CASSLWSAGGRDRYEQYF. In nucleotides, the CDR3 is TGTGCCAGCAGTTTATGGTCGGCGGGGGGGCGTGATCGCTACGAGCAGTACTTC.

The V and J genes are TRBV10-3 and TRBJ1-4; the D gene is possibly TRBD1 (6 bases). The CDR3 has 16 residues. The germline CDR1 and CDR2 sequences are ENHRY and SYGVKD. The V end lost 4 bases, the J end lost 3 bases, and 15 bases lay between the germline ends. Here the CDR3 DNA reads TGTGCCATCAGTGGTGACAGGCCCAAACCTAATGAAAAACTGTTTTTT. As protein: CAISGDRPKPNEKLFF.

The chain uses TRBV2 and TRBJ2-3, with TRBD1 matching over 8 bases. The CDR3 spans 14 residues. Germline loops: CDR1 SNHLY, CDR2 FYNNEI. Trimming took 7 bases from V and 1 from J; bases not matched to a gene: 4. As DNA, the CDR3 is TGTGCCAGCACCCCGGACAGGGGCACAGATACGCAGTATTTT. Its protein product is CASTPDRGTDTQYF.

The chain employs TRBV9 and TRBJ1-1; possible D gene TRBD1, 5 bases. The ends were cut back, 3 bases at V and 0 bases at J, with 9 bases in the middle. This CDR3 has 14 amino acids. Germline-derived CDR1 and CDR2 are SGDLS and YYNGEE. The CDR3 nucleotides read TGTGCCAGCAGCGGAGGGACGTTGAACACTGAAGCTTTCTTT. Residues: CASSGGTLNTEAFF.

For the CDR3, the DNA is TGTGCCAGTAGTGCGACAGGGCCCTCCTACGAGCAGTACTTC. It codes for CASSATGPSYEQYF. The chain carries TRBV19 and TRBJ2-7; 7 bases are shared with TRBD1. Per germline, CDR1 LNHDA and CDR2 SQIVND (reference sequence). Unmatched junction bases numbered 4, after V lost 5 bases and J lost 0 bases. This CDR3 is built from 14 residues.

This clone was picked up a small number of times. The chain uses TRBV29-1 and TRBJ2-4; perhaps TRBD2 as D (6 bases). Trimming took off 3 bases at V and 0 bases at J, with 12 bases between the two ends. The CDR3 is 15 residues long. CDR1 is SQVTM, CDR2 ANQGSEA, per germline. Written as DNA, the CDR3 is TGCAGCGTTGATATCCCGGGACTAGCCAAAAACATTCAGTACTTC. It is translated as CSVDIPGLAKNIQYF.

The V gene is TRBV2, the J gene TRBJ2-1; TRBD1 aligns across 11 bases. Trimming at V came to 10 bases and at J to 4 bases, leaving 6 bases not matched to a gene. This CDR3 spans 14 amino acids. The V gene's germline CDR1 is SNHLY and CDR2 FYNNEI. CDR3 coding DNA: TGTGCCACCTTGGACAGGGGGCCGTACAATGAGCAGTTCTTC. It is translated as CATLDRGPYNEQFF.

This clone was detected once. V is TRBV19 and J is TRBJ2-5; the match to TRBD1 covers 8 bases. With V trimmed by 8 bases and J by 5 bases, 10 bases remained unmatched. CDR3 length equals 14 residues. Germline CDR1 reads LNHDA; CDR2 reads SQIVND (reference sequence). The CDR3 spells CASRQGPLGETQYF. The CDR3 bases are TGTGCCAGTCGACAGGGGCCCTTAGGGGAGACCCAGTACTTC.

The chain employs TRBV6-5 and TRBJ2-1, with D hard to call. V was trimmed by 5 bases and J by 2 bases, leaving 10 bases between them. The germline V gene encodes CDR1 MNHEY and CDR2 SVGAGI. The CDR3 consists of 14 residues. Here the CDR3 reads CASSPRTTYNEQFF. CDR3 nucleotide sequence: TGTGCCAGCAGTCCAAGGACCACCTACAATGAGCAGTTCTTC.

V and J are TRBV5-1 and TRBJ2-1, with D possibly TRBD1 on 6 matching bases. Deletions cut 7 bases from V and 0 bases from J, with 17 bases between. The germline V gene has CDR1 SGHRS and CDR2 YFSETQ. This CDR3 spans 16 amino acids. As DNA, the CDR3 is TGCGCCAGCGACGCCACACAGGGCAGCTCCTACAATGAGCAGTTCTTC. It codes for CASDATQGSSYNEQFF.

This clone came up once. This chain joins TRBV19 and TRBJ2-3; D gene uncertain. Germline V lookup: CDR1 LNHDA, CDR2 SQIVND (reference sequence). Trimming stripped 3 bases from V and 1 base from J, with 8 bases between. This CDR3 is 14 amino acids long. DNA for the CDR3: TGTGCCAGTAGTATCCCAGCGCGCACAGATACGCAGTATTTT. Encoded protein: CASSIPARTDTQYF.

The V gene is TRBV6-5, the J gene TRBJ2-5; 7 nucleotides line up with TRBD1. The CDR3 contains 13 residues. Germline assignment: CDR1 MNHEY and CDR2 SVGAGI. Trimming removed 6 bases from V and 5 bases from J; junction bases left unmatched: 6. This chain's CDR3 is CASSLNRGETQYF. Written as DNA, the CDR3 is TGTGCCAGCAGCTTGAACAGGGGCGAGACCCAGTACTTC.